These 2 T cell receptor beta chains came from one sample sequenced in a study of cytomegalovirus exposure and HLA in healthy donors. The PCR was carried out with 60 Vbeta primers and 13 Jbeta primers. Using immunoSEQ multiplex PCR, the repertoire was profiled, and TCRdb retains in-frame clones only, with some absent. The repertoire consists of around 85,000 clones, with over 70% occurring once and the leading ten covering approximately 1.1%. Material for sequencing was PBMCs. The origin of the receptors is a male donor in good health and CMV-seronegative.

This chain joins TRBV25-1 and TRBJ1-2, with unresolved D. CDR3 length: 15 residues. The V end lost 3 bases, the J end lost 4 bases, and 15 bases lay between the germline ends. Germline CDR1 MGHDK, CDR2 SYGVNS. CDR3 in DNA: TGTGCCAGCAGTGAGGTCGGGTTAGCGGGCTATGGCTACACCTTC. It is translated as CASSEVGLAGYGYTF.

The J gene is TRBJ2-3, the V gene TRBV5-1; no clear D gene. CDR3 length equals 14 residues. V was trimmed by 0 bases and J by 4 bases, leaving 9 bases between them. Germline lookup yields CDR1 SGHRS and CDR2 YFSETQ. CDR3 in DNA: TGCGCCAGCAGCTTGGAGTGGAGTCCAGATACGCAGTATTTT. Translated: CASSLEWSPDTQYF.